Listed below are T cell receptor beta chains from one sample, sequenced in a study of cytomegalovirus exposure and HLA in healthy donors. Here immunoSEQ multiplex PCR was the method, and the copy in TCRdb shows in-frame clones only, minus some. There are about 270,000 clones in the sample; about 86% occur only once, and approximately 1% lies in the top ten. Material: PBMCs. These receptors all stem from a woman under 30 in good health and CMV-seronegative. CDR3s include the opening cysteine and the closing phenylalanine or tryptophan. A D gene is named only where the DNA matches it firmly. Expanded clones are given a class, and other clones once, few, many or no size at all.

clone size: NA; V gene: TRBV10-2; J gene: TRBJ2-2; D gene: TRBD2; CDR3 DNA: TGCGCCAGCAGTGGAAGCGGGGGGGCGCGGACCGGGGAGCTGTTTTTT; CDR3 protein: CASSGSGGARTGELFF
clone size: NA; V gene: TRBV30; J gene: TRBJ2-5; D gene: NA; CDR3 DNA: TGTGCCTGGAGTGCCGGAGGAGAGACCCAGTACTTC; CDR3 protein: CAWSAGGETQYF
clone size: NA; V gene: TRBV7-2; J gene: TRBJ2-1; D gene: NA; CDR3 DNA: TGTGCCAGCAGCTCCCCCGGAGGGCGGGACGAGCAGTTCTTC; CDR3 protein: CASSSPGGRDEQFF
clone size: NA; V gene: TRBV6-1; J gene: TRBJ1-2; D gene: NA; CDR3 DNA: TGTGCCAGCAGTGAACTCAGGGCTAACTATGGCTACACCTTC; CDR3 protein: CASSELRANYGYTF
clone size: NA; V gene: TRBV23-1; J gene: TRBJ1-1; D gene: TRBD1; CDR3 DNA: TGCGCCAGCAGTCTGCGATACAGGGGATCGTCTCGGACTGAAGCTTTCTTT; CDR3 protein: CASSLRYRGSSRTEAFF
clone size: NA; V gene: TRBV2; J gene: TRBJ2-7; D gene: TRBD2; CDR3 DNA: TGTGCCAGCAGTTTAGGGGTGCCGGGACTAGCGTACGAGCAGTACTTC; CDR3 protein: CASSLGVPGLAYEQYF
clone size: NA; V gene: TRBV10-3; J gene: TRBJ2-3; D gene: NA; CDR3 DNA: TGTGCCATCAGTCCCGAGGGCCCGAGAGTAGATACGCAGTATTTT; CDR3 protein: CAISPEGPRVDTQYF
clone size: NA; V gene: TRBV29-1; J gene: TRBJ2-2; D gene: TRBD2; CDR3 DNA: TGCAGCGTTCAGCGGGGGGGATACACCGGGGAGCTGTTTTTT; CDR3 protein: CSVQRGGYTGELFF
clone size: NA; V gene: TRBV7-6; J gene: TRBJ2-7; D gene: NA; CDR3 DNA: TGTGCCAGCAGCTTAGGAGCGGGCTACGAGCAGTACTTC; CDR3 protein: CASSLGAGYEQYF
clone size: NA; V gene: TRBV10-1; J gene: TRBJ2-7; D gene: NA; CDR3 DNA: TGCGCCAGCAGTGACGGCGGGGGCCAATTCTACGAGCAGTACTTC; CDR3 protein: CASSDGGGQFYEQYF
clone size: NA; V gene: TRBV6-5; J gene: TRBJ2-3; D gene: TRBD2; CDR3 DNA: TGTGCCAGCGGATCGGGGGGTATCACAGATACGCAGTATTTT; CDR3 protein: CASGSGGITDTQYF
clone size: NA; V gene: TRBV19; J gene: TRBJ2-3; D gene: TRBD2; CDR3 DNA: TGTGCCAGTAGCCCAACTAGCGCCACAGATACGCAGTATTTT; CDR3 protein: CASSPTSATDTQYF
clone size: NA; V gene: TRBV4-3; J gene: TRBJ2-1; D gene: TRBD2; CDR3 DNA: TGCGCCAGCAGCCAAGAACTAGCGGGGGGGCAATATGAGCAGTTCTTC; CDR3 protein: CASSQELAGGQYEQFF
clone size: NA; V gene: TRBV4-3; J gene: TRBJ1-4; D gene: TRBD1; CDR3 DNA: TGCGCCAGCAGCCACGGACAGGGAGATGAAAAACTGTTTTTT; CDR3 protein: CASSHGQGDEKLFF
clone size: NA; V gene: TRBV19; J gene: TRBJ2-7; D gene: NA; CDR3 DNA: TGTGCCAGTAGCCTAGGGGTTGAGCAGTACTTC; CDR3 protein: CASSLGVEQYF
clone size: NA; V gene: TRBV18; J gene: TRBJ1-2; D gene: NA; CDR3 DNA: TGTGCCAGCTCACCACCAGCTGCAATCTATGGCTACACCTTC; CDR3 protein: CASSPPAAIYGYTF
clone size: NA; V gene: TRBV5-1; J gene: TRBJ2-2; D gene: TRBD2; CDR3 DNA: TGCGCCAGCAGCTTGGGTCCGGGGGGTACCGGGGAGCTGTTTTTT; CDR3 protein: CASSLGPGGTGELFF
clone size: NA; V gene: TRBV9; J gene: TRBJ1-1; D gene: NA; CDR3 DNA: TGTGCCAGCAGCGTAGAGTCAGGACACAGTGAAGCTTTCTTT; CDR3 protein: CASSVESGHSEAFF
clone size: NA; V gene: TRBV7-2; J gene: TRBJ1-5; D gene: NA; CDR3 DNA: TGTGCCAGCAGCTTTGTCTCTCGGACAGATAGCAATCAGCCCCAGCATTTT; CDR3 protein: CASSFVSRTDSNQPQHF
clone size: NA; V gene: TRBV6-5; J gene: TRBJ1-1; D gene: TRBD1; CDR3 DNA: TGTGCCAGCAGTGAAAACAGGGGTATTGAAGCTTTCTTT; CDR3 protein: CASSENRGIEAFF
clone size: NA; V gene: TRBV6-5; J gene: TRBJ2-7; D gene: NA; CDR3 DNA: TGTGCCAGCAGTTCCCTCTCGGGTAGCTACGAGCAGTACTTC; CDR3 protein: CASSSLSGSYEQYF
clone size: NA; V gene: TRBV9; J gene: TRBJ2-5; D gene: NA; CDR3 DNA: TGTGCCAGCAGCCCCAGACTCGAGTCGGAGACCCAGTACTTC; CDR3 protein: CASSPRLESETQYF
clone size: NA; V gene: TRBV5-1; J gene: TRBJ1-2; D gene: NA; CDR3 DNA: TGCGCCAGCAACTCGGGATCAACAAGTAACTATGGCTACACCTTC; CDR3 protein: CASNSGSTSNYGYTF
clone size: NA; V gene: TRBV29-1; J gene: TRBJ1-4; D gene: NA; CDR3 DNA: TGCAGCGTTGGGGAGGAAGAAAAACTGTTTTTT; CDR3 protein: CSVGEEEKLFF
clone size: once; V gene: TRBV6-5; J gene: TRBJ1-1; D gene: NA; CDR3 DNA: TGTGCCAGCAGTTACTCCCCGGACATGTTGAACACTGAAGCTTTCTTT; CDR3 protein: CASSYSPDMLNTEAFF
clone size: NA; V gene: TRBV7-8; J gene: TRBJ1-5; D gene: NA; CDR3 DNA: TGTGCCAGCCTGCCCAGTGGCTCTAGCAATCAGCCCCAGCATTTT; CDR3 protein: CASLPSGSSNQPQHF
clone size: few; V gene: TRBV25-1; J gene: TRBJ1-2; D gene: TRBD1; CDR3 DNA: TGTGCCAGCAGTGATCCCGGGACAGGGAACGATGGCTACACCTTC; CDR3 protein: CASSDPGTGNDGYTF
clone size: once; V gene: TRBV7-2; J gene: TRBJ1-5; D gene: TRBD1; CDR3 DNA: TGTGCCAGCATGAGACAGGGTGGCCAGCCCCAGCATTTT; CDR3 protein: CASMRQGGQPQHF
clone size: NA; V gene: TRBV9; J gene: TRBJ2-6; D gene: TRBD2; CDR3 DNA: TGTGCCAGCAGCGTAGACCTGGGGAGGGCTTCTGGGGCCAACGTCCTGACTTTC; CDR3 protein: CASSVDLGRASGANVLTF
clone size: once; V gene: TRBV28; J gene: TRBJ2-7; D gene: TRBD2; CDR3 DNA: TGTGCCAGCAGTTTATGGGGGGGGAACTACGAGCAGTACTTC; CDR3 protein: CASSLWGGNYEQYF
clone size: NA; V gene: TRBV6-5; J gene: TRBJ2-3; D gene: TRBD2; CDR3 DNA: TGTGCCAGCAGTTACTCGAGGGAGGGAACTACAGATACGCAGTATTTT; CDR3 protein: CASSYSREGTTDTQYF
clone size: once; V gene: TRBV5-1; J gene: TRBJ2-3; D gene: NA; CDR3 DNA: TGCGCCAGCAGCTTGGATAGGGGCCCTATTGCGCAGTATTTT; CDR3 protein: CASSLDRGPIAQYF
clone size: NA; V gene: TRBV7-6; J gene: TRBJ2-3; D gene: TRBD2; CDR3 DNA: TGTGCCAGCAGCGTTCAACCAGCGGGAAACACAGATACGCAGTATTTT; CDR3 protein: CASSVQPAGNTDTQYF
clone size: NA; V gene: TRBV19; J gene: TRBJ2-7; D gene: TRBD2; CDR3 DNA: TGTGCCAGTACCCAAAGGCTAGCGGGATCGGGGGAGCAGTACTTC; CDR3 protein: CASTQRLAGSGEQYF
clone size: NA; V gene: TRBV4-1; J gene: TRBJ2-1; D gene: TRBD2; CDR3 DNA: TGCGCCAGCAGCCAACCTTCGACTAGCCCGGCCTACAATGAGCAGTTCTTC; CDR3 protein: CASSQPSTSPAYNEQFF
clone size: NA; V gene: TRBV18; J gene: TRBJ2-7; D gene: NA; CDR3 DNA: TGTGCCAGCTCATCCCAGGGGACCGAGCAGTACTTC; CDR3 protein: CASSSQGTEQYF
clone size: once; V gene: TRBV9; J gene: TRBJ2-7; D gene: NA; CDR3 DNA: TGTGCCATGCAGGGAAACCCCTACGAGCAGTACTTC; CDR3 protein: CAMQGNPYEQYF
clone size: NA; V gene: TRBV4-2; J gene: TRBJ2-7; D gene: NA; CDR3 DNA: TGTGCCAGCAGCCCCGGGTCCTCCTACGAGCAGTACTTC; CDR3 protein: CASSPGSSYEQYF
clone size: NA; V gene: TRBV30; J gene: TRBJ2-2; D gene: NA; CDR3 DNA: TGTGCCTGGAGTGGTTCAGGGGACGGGGAGCTGTTTTTT; CDR3 protein: CAWSGSGDGELFF
clone size: NA; V gene: TRBV9; J gene: TRBJ2-7; D gene: NA; CDR3 DNA: TGTGCCAGCAGCGTCGCCGCGGGACCAGGCTACGAGCAGTACTTC; CDR3 protein: CASSVAAGPGYEQYF
clone size: NA; V gene: TRBV9; J gene: TRBJ2-7; D gene: NA; CDR3 DNA: TGTGCCAGCAGCTCAACAACAGGGTTCGAGCAGTACTTC; CDR3 protein: CASSSTTGFEQYF
clone size: NA; V gene: TRBV7-6; J gene: TRBJ2-2; D gene: NA; CDR3 DNA: TGTGCCAGCGGCTGGGGAGAGAACACCGGGGAGCTGTTTTTT; CDR3 protein: CASGWGENTGELFF
clone size: NA; V gene: TRBV30; J gene: TRBJ2-1; D gene: NA; CDR3 DNA: TGTGCCTGGAGTGGAGACTCCTACAATGAGCAGTTCTTC; CDR3 protein: CAWSGDSYNEQFF
clone size: few; V gene: TRBV10-2; J gene: TRBJ2-7; D gene: NA; CDR3 DNA: TGCGCCAGCAGTGAGACAGGATCCTACGAGCAGTACTTC; CDR3 protein: CASSETGSYEQYF
clone size: NA; V gene: TRBV7-8; J gene: TRBJ1-2; D gene: TRBD1; CDR3 DNA: TGTGCCAGCAGCTTAGACCACGGACAGGGCGGCTATGGCTACACCTTC; CDR3 protein: CASSLDHGQGGYGYTF
clone size: NA; V gene: TRBV12-5; J gene: TRBJ2-1; D gene: NA; CDR3 DNA: TGTGCTAGTGGTTTCATGGGAGGTGAGCAGTTCTTC; CDR3 protein: CASGFMGGEQFF
clone size: NA; V gene: TRBV4-1; J gene: TRBJ2-2; D gene: NA; CDR3 DNA: TGCGCCAGCAGCCAAGCGTTGAGGAGCGGGTCGAACACCGGGGAGCTGTTTTTT; CDR3 protein: CASSQALRSGSNTGELFF
clone size: NA; V gene: TRBV25-1; J gene: TRBJ2-1; D gene: NA; CDR3 DNA: TGTGCCAGCAGACTAGCATACGAGCAGTTCTTC; CDR3 protein: CASRLAYEQFF